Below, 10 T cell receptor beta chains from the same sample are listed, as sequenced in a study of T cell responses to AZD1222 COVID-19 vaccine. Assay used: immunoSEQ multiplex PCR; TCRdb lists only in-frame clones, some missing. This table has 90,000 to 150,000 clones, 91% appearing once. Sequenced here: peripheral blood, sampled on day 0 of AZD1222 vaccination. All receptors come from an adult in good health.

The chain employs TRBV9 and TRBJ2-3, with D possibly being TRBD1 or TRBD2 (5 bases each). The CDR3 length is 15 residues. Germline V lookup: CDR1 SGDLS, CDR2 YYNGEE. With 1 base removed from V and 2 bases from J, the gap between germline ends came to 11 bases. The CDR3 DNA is TGTGCCAGCAGCGTACGGGACGGATTCACAGATACGCAGTATTTT. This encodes CASSVRDGFTDTQYF.

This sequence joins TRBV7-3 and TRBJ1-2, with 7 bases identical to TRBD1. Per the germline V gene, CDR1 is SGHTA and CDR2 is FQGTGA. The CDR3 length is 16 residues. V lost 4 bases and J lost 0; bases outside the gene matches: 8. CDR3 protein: CASSSVTGESNYGYTF. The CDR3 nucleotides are TGTGCCAGCAGCTCGGTAACAGGGGAATCTAACTATGGCTACACCTTC.

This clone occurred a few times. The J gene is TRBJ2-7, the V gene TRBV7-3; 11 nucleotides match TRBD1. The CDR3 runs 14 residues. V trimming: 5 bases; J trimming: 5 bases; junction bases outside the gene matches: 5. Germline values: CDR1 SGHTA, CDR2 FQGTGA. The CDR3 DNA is TGTGCCAGCAGCCCCGGGACAGGGGGAAACGAGCAGTACTTC. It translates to CASSPGTGGNEQYF.

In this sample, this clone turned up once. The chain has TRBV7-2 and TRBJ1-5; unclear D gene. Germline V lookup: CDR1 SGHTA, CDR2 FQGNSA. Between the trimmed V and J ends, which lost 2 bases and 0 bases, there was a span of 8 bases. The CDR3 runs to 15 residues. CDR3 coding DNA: TGTGCCAGCAGCTTACCAGGTTTTAGCAATCAGCCCCAGCATTTT. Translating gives CASSLPGFSNQPQHF.

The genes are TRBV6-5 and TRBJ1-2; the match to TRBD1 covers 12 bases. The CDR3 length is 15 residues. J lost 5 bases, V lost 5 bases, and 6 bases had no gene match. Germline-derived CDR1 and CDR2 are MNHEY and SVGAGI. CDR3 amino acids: CASSLRDRGRYGYTF. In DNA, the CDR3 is TGTGCCAGCAGTCTCCGGGACAGGGGGCGATATGGCTACACCTTC.

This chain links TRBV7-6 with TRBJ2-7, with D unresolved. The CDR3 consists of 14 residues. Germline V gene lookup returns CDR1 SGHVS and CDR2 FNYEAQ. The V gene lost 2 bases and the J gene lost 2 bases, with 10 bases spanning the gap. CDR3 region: CASSLKDGTYEQYF. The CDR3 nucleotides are TGTGCCAGCAGCTTAAAGGACGGAACCTACGAGCAGTACTTC.

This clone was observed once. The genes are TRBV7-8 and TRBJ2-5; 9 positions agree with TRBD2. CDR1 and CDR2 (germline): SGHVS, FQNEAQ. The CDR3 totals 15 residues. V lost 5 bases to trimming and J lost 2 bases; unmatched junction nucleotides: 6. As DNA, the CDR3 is TGTGCCAGCAGCGTCAGCGGGGGGATACAAGAGACCCAGTACTTC. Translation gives CASSVSGGIQETQYF.

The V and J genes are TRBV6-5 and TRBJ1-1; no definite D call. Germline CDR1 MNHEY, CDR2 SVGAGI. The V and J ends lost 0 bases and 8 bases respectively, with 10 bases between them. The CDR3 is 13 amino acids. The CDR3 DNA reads TGTGCCAGCAGTTACTCAGGTAGTTCAGAAGCTTTCTTT. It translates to CASSYSGSSEAFF.

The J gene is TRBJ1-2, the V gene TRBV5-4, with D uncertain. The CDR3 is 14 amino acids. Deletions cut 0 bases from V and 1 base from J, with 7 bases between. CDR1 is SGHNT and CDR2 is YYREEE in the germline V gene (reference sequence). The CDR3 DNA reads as TGTGCCAGCAGCTTGGTCGCGGGTAACTATGGCTACACCTTC. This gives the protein CASSLVAGNYGYTF.

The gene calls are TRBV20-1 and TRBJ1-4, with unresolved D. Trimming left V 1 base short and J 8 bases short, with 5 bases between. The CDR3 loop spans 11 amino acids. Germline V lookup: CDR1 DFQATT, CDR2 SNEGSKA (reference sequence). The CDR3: CSARGAEKLFF. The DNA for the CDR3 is TGCAGTGCTAGAGGTGCGGAAAAACTGTTTTTT.